This TCR beta chain derives from a study of T cells after yellow fever vaccination. Overall study: The SMART-Seq v4 Ultra Low Input method served to prepare the low-cell-number fractions.

About this clonotype itself: The target antigen is unknown.

Overall study results and limits: Weaker overall, the secondary response nonetheless peaked faster (day 5 versus 15). One caveat is that FACS-sorted repertoires could contain abundant clonotypes contaminating from the bulk population.

For TCR, cDNA came from 5'RACE template switching, which added a universal primer site and UMIs. A single record per CDR3 protein comes from TCRdb applying MiXCR to the 5' RACE reads. This table has over 120,000 distinct CDR3 sequences, about 6.9% appearing once. Germline V gene lookup returns CDR1 LNHDA and CDR2 SQIVND (reference sequence). This CDR3 is 14 amino acids long. With 4 bases removed from V and 7 bases from J, the gap between germline ends came to 15 bases. The source of this sequence is a man aged 30 to 45 who received the YFV17D yellow fever vaccine. The source material was CD4+ T cells sorted from PBMCs, sampled 10 days after the yellow fever booster vaccination. This chain uses TRBV19 with TRBJ2-3; D may be TRBD2 (6 bases). This CDR3 reads CASSKSRERYTQYF. The DNA of the CDR3 is TGTGCCAGTAGTAAAAGCCGGGAGAGGTATACGCAGTATTTT.